A selection of T cell receptor beta chains follows, all from one sample in a study of long-term antiretroviral therapy in people with HIV. Sequencing used immunoSEQ multiplex PCR; TCRdb keeps in-frame clones, though not all of them. The table records around 30,000 clones, around 90% of them present only once. The source was unsorted PBMCs, collected 1.1 years after starting antiretroviral therapy. Every receptor here comes from a man aged 18 to 30 with HIV. CDR3s include the opening cysteine and the closing phenylalanine or tryptophan. The D gene is left open where the match is weak. The size of a clone is reported for some rows only, either as once, few or many, or as a class for expanded clones.

J | D | V | size | DNA | CDR3
TRBJ2-6 | . | TRBV4-1 | . | TGCGCCAGCAGCCAGGGTGGTCACTCTGGGGCCAACGTCCTGACTTTC | CASSQGGHSGANVLTF
TRBJ2-7 | TRBD2 | TRBV11-3 | . | TGTGCCAGCAGCAAGGGACTAGCGGGAGCTGGTGAGCAGTACTTC | CASSKGLAGAGEQYF
TRBJ2-7 | . | TRBV6-1 | . | TGTGCCAGCAGATCAGGGGACGGGGCGTGGGAGCAGTACTTC | CASRSGDGAWEQYF
TRBJ1-3 | . | TRBV7-8 | . | TGTGCCAGCAGCTTATCCAGTTACTCTGGAAACACCATATATTTT | CASSLSSYSGNTIYF
TRBJ1-2 | . | TRBV2 | . | TGTGCCAGCAGTGAGGATCTTGGGGGACTTGGTGGCTACACCTTC | CASSEDLGGLGGYTF
TRBJ2-2 | . | TRBV2 | . | TGTGCCAGCAGAGCCGCTCCCGTGTTTCGCACCGGGGAGCTGTTTTTT | CASRAAPVFRTGELFF
TRBJ1-4 | TRBD1 | TRBV9 | . | TGTGCCAGCAGCGAAGGACAGGGATGGAATGAAAAACTGTTTTTT | CASSEGQGWNEKLFF
TRBJ1-2 | . | TRBV2 | . | TGTGCCAGCACCTACGACAGCAACTATGGCTACACCTTC | CASTYDSNYGYTF
TRBJ2-7 | . | TRBV5-6 | . | TGTGCCAGCAGCTTGCCGGGATTGAGGGGAGAGGTGTTC | CASSLPGLRGEVF
TRBJ1-6 | . | TRBV27 | . | TGTGCCAGCAGTTCTATGAAGGGTACGCGTTCACCCCTCCACTTT | CASSSMKGTRSPLHF
TRBJ2-7 | TRBD2 | TRBV5-1 | . | TGCGCCAGCAGCTTCTTGGGAGTAGCGGGCGGGTTATCCTACGAGCAGTACTTC | CASSFLGVAGGLSYEQYF
TRBJ2-1 | TRBD2 | TRBV5-1 | . | TGCGCCAGCAGCCGCTCGACTAGCGGTACGACAAGCAATGAGCAGTTCTTC | CASSRSTSGTTSNEQFF
TRBJ1-6 | . | TRBV30 | . | TGTGCCTGGGGACCGGCCAGCTATAATTCACCCCTCCACTTT | CAWGPASYNSPLHF
TRBJ2-3 | TRBD2 | TRBV28 | . | TGTGCCAGCAGGACATCCGCGGGACTAGTCACAGTTACGCAGTATTTT | CASRTSAGLVTVTQYF
TRBJ1-1 | . | TRBV9 | . | TGTGCCAGCAGCGTAGGAGGGGCTGAAGCTTTCTTT | CASSVGGAEAFF
TRBJ2-7 | . | TRBV9 | . | TGTGCCAGCGGAACCCGGGACTCCGAGGCCTACGAGCAGTACTTC | CASGTRDSEAYEQYF
TRBJ1-1 | . | TRBV2 | . | TGTGCCAGCAGGGAGGACGTCACTGAAGCTTTCTTT | CASREDVTEAFF
TRBJ2-1 | TRBD1 | TRBV14 | . | TGTGCCAGCAGCAAGGCGCGTCAGGGGGCGGGTGAGCAGTTCTTC | CASSKARQGAGEQFF
TRBJ1-3 | . | TRBV5-1 | . | TGCGCCAGCAGTCTTAGTGGCTCTGGAAACACCATATATTTT | CASSLSGSGNTIYF
TRBJ1-1 | TRBD1 | TRBV5-4 | . | TGTGCCAGCAGCCAAGACAGGGTGAACACTGAAGCTTTCTTT | CASSQDRVNTEAFF
TRBJ2-7 | TRBD2 | TRBV10-3 | once | TGTGCCACACGACTAGCGGGGGGGCCCGAGCAGTACTTC | CATRLAGGPEQYF
TRBJ1-1 | TRBD1 | TRBV30 | . | TGCGCCTGGGGGACAGTTATCATGAACACTGAAGCTTTCTTT | CAWGTVIMNTEAFF
TRBJ1-2 | TRBD1 | TRBV6-5 | few | TGTGCCAGCAGTTACTCGAGAGGAGGGGGCGCGCGGGGCTACACCTTC | CASSYSRGGGARGYTF
TRBJ2-7 | TRBD1 | TRBV13 | medium-sized | TGTGCCAGCAGCTTCGAATACAGGGGCGGGCAGTACTTC | CASSFEYRGGQYF
TRBJ2-5 | . | TRBV27 | . | TGTGCCAGCATGGGTGTCGAGGGGAGCCAAGAGACCCAGTACTTC | CASMGVEGSQETQYF
TRBJ1-3 | . | TRBV13 | . | TGTGCCAGCAGCTCGAGCACCCGCCGGGGAAACACCATATATTTT | CASSSSTRRGNTIYF
TRBJ1-4 | . | TRBV7-9 | once | TGTGCCAGCAGCTTAGCGCCCAGCCGCTACGAAAAACTGTTTTTT | CASSLAPSRYEKLFF
TRBJ2-7 | . | TRBV4-1 | . | TGCGCCAGCAGCCAAAGGGTGGGCAGCTACGAGCAGTACTTC | CASSQRVGSYEQYF
TRBJ1-3 | . | TRBV7-9 | . | TGTGCCAGCAGCTTGGGTCCCACTTTCTCTGGAAACACCATATATTTT | CASSLGPTFSGNTIYF
TRBJ1-1 | . | TRBV9 | . | TGTGCCAGCAGCCCCAGTGGGGCCGCTGAAGCTTTCTTT | CASSPSGAAEAFF
TRBJ1-5 | . | TRBV5-6 | . | TGTGCCAGCAGCCTTGGGGTTGGGAATCAGCCCCAGCATTTT | CASSLGVGNQPQHF
TRBJ1-2 | . | TRBV19 | . | TGTGCCAGTAGTCCTCCTGGGACCCAATTTTTTAACTATGGCTACACCTTC | CASSPPGTQFFNYGYTF
TRBJ2-1 | . | TRBV5-4 | medium-sized | TGTGCCAGCAGCTTGTCCCTCCGGTTGGATGAGCAGTTCTTC | CASSLSLRLDEQFF
TRBJ2-7 | . | TRBV30 | . | TGTGCCTGGGGTGATTACGAGCAGTACTTC | CAWGDYEQYF
TRBJ1-2 | . | TRBV11-2 | . | TGTGCCAGCACCCTCCCGTGGCGTCTGGGCTATGGCTACACCTTC | CASTLPWRLGYGYTF